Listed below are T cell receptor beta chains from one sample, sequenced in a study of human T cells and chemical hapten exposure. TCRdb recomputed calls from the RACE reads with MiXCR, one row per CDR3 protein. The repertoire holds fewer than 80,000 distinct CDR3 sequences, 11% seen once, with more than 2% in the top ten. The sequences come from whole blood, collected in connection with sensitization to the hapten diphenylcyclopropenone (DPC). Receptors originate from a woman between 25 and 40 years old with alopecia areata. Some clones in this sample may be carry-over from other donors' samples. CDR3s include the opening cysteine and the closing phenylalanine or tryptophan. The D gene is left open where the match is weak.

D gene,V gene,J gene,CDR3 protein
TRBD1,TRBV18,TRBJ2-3,CASQTGGTDTQYF
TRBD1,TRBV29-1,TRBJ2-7,CSARTGGGYEQYF
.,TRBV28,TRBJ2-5,CASSFADRQETQYF
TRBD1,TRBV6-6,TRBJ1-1,CASIKQGDTEAFF
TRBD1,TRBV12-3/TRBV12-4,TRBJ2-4,CASSLATGALVLQYF
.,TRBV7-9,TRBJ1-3,CASSLESSSGNTIYF
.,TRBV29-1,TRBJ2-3,CSVGLSADTQYF
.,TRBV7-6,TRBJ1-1,CASSLSGQGNTEAFF
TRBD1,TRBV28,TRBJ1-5,CASSPGTGGFQPQHF
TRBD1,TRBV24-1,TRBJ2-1,CATSDVTGAKNEQFF
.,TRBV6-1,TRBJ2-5,CASSEAGTPRETQYF
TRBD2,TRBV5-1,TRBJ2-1,CASSSPGLAGSGSYNEQFF
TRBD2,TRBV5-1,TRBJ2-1,CASSYYQREAGEQFF
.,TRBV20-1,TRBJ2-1,CSASSRKSYNEQFF
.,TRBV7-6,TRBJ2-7,CASSLSPSVSGYEQYF
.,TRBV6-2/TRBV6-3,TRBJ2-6,CASSYSSGANVLTF
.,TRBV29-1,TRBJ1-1,CSVEAGMNTEAFF
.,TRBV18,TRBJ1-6,CASSQLGRINSPLHF
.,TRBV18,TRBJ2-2,CASSLAKNTGELFF
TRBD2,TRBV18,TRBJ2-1,CASSPPSGGGSDEQFF
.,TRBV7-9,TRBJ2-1,CASSLSADSSFF
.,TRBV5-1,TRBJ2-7,CASSFTTATYEQYF
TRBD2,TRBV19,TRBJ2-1,CASSSPGSGGYNEQFF
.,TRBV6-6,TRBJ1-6,CASSSGSYNSPLHF
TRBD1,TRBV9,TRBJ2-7,CASSLGQGGYEQYF
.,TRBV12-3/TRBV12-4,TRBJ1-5,CASRGDSNQPQHF
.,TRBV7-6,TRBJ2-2,CASSVGVTGELFF
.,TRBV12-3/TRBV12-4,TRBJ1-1,CASSLTALNTEAFF
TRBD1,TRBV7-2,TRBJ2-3,CASSLQWTGGDTQYF
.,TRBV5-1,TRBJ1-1,CASSRQGWTEAFF
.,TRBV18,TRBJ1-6,CASSPQDILNNSPLHF
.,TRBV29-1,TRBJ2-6,CSVGRESGANVLTF
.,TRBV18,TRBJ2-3,CASSPLIQVTDTQYF
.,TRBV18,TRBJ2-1,CASSAREPNEQFF
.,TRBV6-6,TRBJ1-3,CASGGGLSGNTIYF
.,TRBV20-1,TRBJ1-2,CSARDTEDRGYTF
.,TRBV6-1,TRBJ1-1,CASRVPDRNTEAFF
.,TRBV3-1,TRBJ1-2,CASSPIPTGPGDGYTF
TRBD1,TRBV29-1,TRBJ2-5,CSVGTGVQETQYF
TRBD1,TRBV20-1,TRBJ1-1,CSARKPGGAENTEAFF
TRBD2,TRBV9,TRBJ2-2,CASSVGLAGVAGELFF
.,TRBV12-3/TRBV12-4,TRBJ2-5,CASSAPGPVYLQETQYF
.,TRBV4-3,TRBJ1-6,CASSPRPQESSYNSPLHF
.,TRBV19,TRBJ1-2,CASSTDSFNGYTF
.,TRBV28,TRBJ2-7,CASRKYEQYF
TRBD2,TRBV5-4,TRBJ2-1,CASSTRTSGGSNEQFF
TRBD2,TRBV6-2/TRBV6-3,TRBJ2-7,CASSVRLAGDREQYF
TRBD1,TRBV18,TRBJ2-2,CASSPQGASDTGELFF
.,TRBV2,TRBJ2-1,CASKTLNEQFF
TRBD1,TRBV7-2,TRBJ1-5,CASSLVWTGGNQPQHF
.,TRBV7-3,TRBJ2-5,CASSLIPAGTQETQYF
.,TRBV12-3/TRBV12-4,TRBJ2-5,CASSPSGGIGETQYF
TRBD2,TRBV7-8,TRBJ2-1,CASSLVHGRGEQFF
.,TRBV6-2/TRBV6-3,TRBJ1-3,CASRDRPVFSGNTIYF
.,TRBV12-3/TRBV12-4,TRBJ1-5,CASRMGVISNQPQHF
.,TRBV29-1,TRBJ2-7,CSVDLGGDEQYF
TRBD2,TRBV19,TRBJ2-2,CASSIMSGSPTGELFF